A selection of T cell receptor beta chains follows, all from one sample in a study of cytomegalovirus exposure and HLA in healthy donors. Clones were read by immunoSEQ multiplex PCR, and TCRdb kept only the in-frame ones, dropping some. The table lists more than 140,000 clones, 60% to 80% of them singletons. The sample was PBMCs. Receptors were obtained from a female donor in good health and CMV-seronegative. Each CDR3 is given with its conserved first and last residue. A D gene is named only where the DNA matches it firmly.

d_call v_call cdr3_aa
TRBD1 TRBV5-1 CASSLLQGDPSTDTQYF
. TRBV19 CASSIRQGIGGTEAFF
TRBD1 TRBV5-4 CASSLGGLGSNQPQHF
TRBD1 TRBV6-5 CASSSGQGLNQPQHF
. TRBV10-3 CAISIQQGNEQFF
TRBD1 TRBV6-6 CASSYGTGVYEQYF
TRBD1 TRBV29-1 CSVVSDRGVDTQYF
TRBD1 TRBV13 CASRAPGQGARNSPLHF
TRBD1 TRBV5-1 CASSLGQGVLEAFF
TRBD1 TRBV7-9 CASSADRGRGSGANVLTF
TRBD1 TRBV5-4 CASSSSGGLYGYTF
TRBD1 TRBV6-5 CASSPRDRVYEQYF
TRBD1 TRBV7-9 CASSNTGTGDDEQYF
TRBD2 TRBV7-8 CASRPLAGSYEQYF
TRBD1 TRBV5-1 CASSQGARMPEQYF
. TRBV7-9 CASSSLGIQPQHF
TRBD1 TRBV18 CASSPVLGQGAYYGYTF
. TRBV27 CANSFTGVSNQPQHF
TRBD1 TRBV28 CASSLTGGWYGYTF
. TRBV27 CASSPLDSAFNQPQHF
TRBD1 TRBV7-9 CASSVETGGYTF
TRBD1 TRBV27 CASSSRDSYSYEQYF
TRBD2 TRBV19 CASKTSGTPDGGQYF
TRBD2 TRBV7-3 CASSFGQGLAGVTDTQYF
. TRBV19 CASSRSGDASNQPQHF
. TRBV7-2 CASGAIQVLNTEAFF
TRBD1 TRBV9 CASGLIDRESGPYEQYF
. TRBV7-2 CASSQLILDSPNTEAFF
. TRBV30 CAWRSTVRMNTEAFF
TRBD1 TRBV14 CASSQNRGSYEQYF
. TRBV5-1 CASSLQGRGTNEKLFF
TRBD1 TRBV5-6 CASSRDRGTEAFF
TRBD1 TRBV15 CATSQTGASGNTIYF
. TRBV6-1 CASSRGNSYEQYF
TRBD1 TRBV7-9 CASSPTRRDSSYEQYF
TRBD2 TRBV9 CASSVGSGGDVKQYF
TRBD1 TRBV28 CASSLRGTDTSGKTQYF
TRBD1 TRBV30 CAWSLGQSGTEAFF
. TRBV6-6 CASPRGGSNTEAFF
TRBD2 TRBV18 CASSPLIAGADTQYF
TRBD1 TRBV29-1 CSVETRTGLSNYGYTF
. TRBV6-6 CASAPGQKNIQYF
TRBD1 TRBV7-8 CASSPRTGSTGNTIYF
. TRBV29-1 CSVLPGIEIDTDTDTQYF
. TRBV9 CASSVAEGVSGNTIYF
. TRBV9 CASSVPLGGLNTGELFF
TRBD2 TRBV28 CASSEPGTSGSYEQYF
. TRBV19 CASRPRGQPQHF
TRBD1 TRBV29-1 CSASAQQGRTQYF
. TRBV7-9 CASSYKGEGQPQHF
. TRBV10-1 CASSETGSVGYTF
. TRBV11-2 CASRGQVTYEQYF
TRBD1 TRBV27 CASTGTGEINTEAFF
TRBD2 TRBV9 CASTGGVGLAYNEQFF
. TRBV5-8 CASSQGQLTVAYNEQFF
TRBD1 TRBV4-2 CASRTGQGAYEQYF
. TRBV6-1 CASSQGLHTEAFF
TRBD2 TRBV9 CASSVDGPTSGREQYF
. TRBV27 CASSPSTGFLQPQHF